This passage covers 20 T cell receptor beta chains from one sample sequenced in a study of cytomegalovirus exposure and HLA in healthy donors. The PCR ran on 60 Vbeta and 13 Jbeta primers. Data came from immunoSEQ multiplex PCR; TCRdb stores just in-frame clones and leaves some out. This table holds 100,000 to 150,000 clones, 77% found once. Specimen: PBMCs. These receptors originate from a woman aged 40 to 50 in good health and CMV-seropositive.

The chain has TRBV30 and TRBJ2-2; D not certain. Trimming removed 2 bases at V and 4 bases at J, with 8 bases between. This CDR3 is 13 amino acids long. Germline V lookup: CDR1 GTSNPN, CDR2 SVGIG (reference sequence). The CDR3 DNA reads as TGTGCCTGGAGTATACAGTCCACCGGGGAGCTGTTTTTT. Translated: CAWSIQSTGELFF.

The sample holds one count of this clone. The rearrangement joins TRBV29-1 to TRBJ1-2; D is perhaps TRBD1 (5 bases). The V gene lost 3 bases and the J gene lost 6 bases, with 14 bases spanning the gap. The length of the CDR3 is 13 residues. Looked up from germline, CDR1 is SQVTM and CDR2 is ANQGSEA. CDR3 nucleotides: TGCAGCGTTGAGAAGGGACTTCGGAATGGCTACACCTTC. Amino acids: CSVEKGLRNGYTF.

In this sample, this clone turned up a few times. This chain links TRBV28 with TRBJ1-5, with 7 bases fitting TRBD1. CDR3 size: 14 residues. Per the germline V gene, CDR1 is MDHEN and CDR2 is SYDVKM. Losses at the gene ends were 3 bases for V and 3 bases for J; bases not matched to a gene: 2. The DNA of the CDR3 is TGTGCCAGCAGTTTGGGACAGTACAATCAGCCCCAGCATTTT. Translated, it gives CASSLGQYNQPQHF.

This rearrangement joins TRBV7-3 to TRBJ1-1, with TRBD1 as a possible D gene (5 bases). The CDR3 spans 13 residues. The ends were cut back, 6 bases at V and 1 base at J, with 9 bases in the middle. Germline values: CDR1 SGHTA, CDR2 FQGTGA. The CDR3 here is CASRLTGNTEAFF. The CDR3 DNA follows: TGTGCCAGCAGACTTACAGGGAACACTGAAGCTTTCTTT.

V usage is TRBV7-8 and J usage is TRBJ2-7, with D maybe TRBD1 (6 bases). Trimming took off 3 bases at V and 4 bases at J, with 13 bases between the two ends. The CDR3 is 14 amino acids. The germline gives CDR1 SGHVS, CDR2 FQNEAQ. The DNA for the CDR3 is TGTGCCAGCAGCTTGCAGGGGATCGGATACGAGCAGTACTTC. Translating it yields CASSLQGIGYEQYF.

This clone occurred once. CDR3 loop: CAISESTGTEAFF. The CDR3 region has the DNA TGTGCCATCAGTGAGTCGACAGGCACTGAAGCTTTCTTT. This chain connects TRBV10-3 to TRBJ1-1; possibly TRBD1 for D (6 bases). Germline V gene data show CDR1 as ENHRY and CDR2 as SYGVKD. This CDR3 comprises 13 residues. Trimming left V 0 bases short and J 4 bases short, with 6 bases between.

This clone was recorded once. The genes are TRBV2 and TRBJ1-1; TRBD1 might be the D (5 bases). V gave up 2 bases and J gave up 1 base, with 8 bases separating them. Germline CDR1 is SNHLY and CDR2 is FYNNEI. The CDR3 has 14 residues. The DNA of the CDR3 is TGTGCCAGCAGTGAATGGCAGGGGAACACTGAAGCTTTCTTT. Translation: CASSEWQGNTEAFF.

V and J are TRBV4-2 and TRBJ2-7, with D possibly matching TRBD2 (5 bases). Germline V gives CDR1 LGHNA, CDR2 YNFKEQ. This CDR3 is 13 amino acids long. V was trimmed by 4 bases and J by 0 bases, leaving 7 bases between them. The CDR3 sequence: CASSPGVSYEQYF. The CDR3 DNA is TGTGCCAGCAGCCCCGGGGTCTCCTACGAGCAGTACTTC.

This clone was detected only once. The chain joins TRBV28 to TRBJ2-7; 9 nucleotides match TRBD1. Losses at the gene ends were 5 bases for V and 3 bases for J; bases not matched to a gene: 5. This CDR3 region has 14 residues. Germline V lookup: CDR1 MDHEN, CDR2 SYDVKM. CDR3: CASSVGTGIYEQYF. CDR3 nucleotides: TGTGCCAGCAGTGTAGGGACAGGGATCTACGAGCAGTACTTC. The entire variable domain, with the rest obtained from reference TRBV28 and TRBJ2-7, is as follows: DVKVTQSSRYLVKRTGEKVFLECVQDMDHENMFWYRQDPGLGLRLIYFSYDVKMKEKGDIPEGYSVSREKKERFSLILESASTNQTSMYLCASSVGTGIYEQYFGPGTRLTVT.

The rearrangement joins TRBV12-5 to TRBJ1-1; 8 bases are a match to TRBD1. Germline-derived CDR1 and CDR2 are LGHNT and FRNRAP. This CDR3 has 14 amino acids. V lost 6 bases to trimming and J lost 0 bases; unmatched junction nucleotides: 3. In DNA, the CDR3 is TGTGCTAGTGGAATGACAGGGGTGAACACTGAAGCTTTCTTT. Protein: CASGMTGVNTEAFF.

This chain links TRBV5-5 with TRBJ2-6; D is ambiguous. The CDR3 consists of 17 residues. Germline V lookup: CDR1 SGHKS, CDR2 YYEKEE (reference sequence). The V gene lost 0 bases and the J gene lost 1 base, with 11 bases spanning the gap. The CDR3 reads CASSLGAWASGANVLTF. The CDR3 bases are TGTGCCAGCAGCTTGGGCGCCTGGGCTTCTGGGGCCAACGTCCTGACTTTC.

This clone has only a few counts. This rearrangement joins TRBV6-1 to TRBJ1-5; D is uncertain. The CDR3 extends over 13 amino acids. Looked up from germline, CDR1 is MNHNS and CDR2 is SASEGT. The V end lost 8 bases, the J end lost 6 bases, and 14 bases lay between the germline ends. CDR3 coding DNA: TGTGCCAGCGGGGAGGGCGGACGTCAGCCCCAGCATTTT. It encodes CASGEGGRQPQHF.

V is TRBV2 and J is TRBJ1-5; D ambiguous. Trimming took off 6 bases at V and 0 bases at J, with 9 bases between the two ends. This CDR3 region has 14 residues. Per germline, CDR1 SNHLY and CDR2 FYNNEI. The CDR3 is CASRGQVSNQPQHF. The CDR3 DNA reads TGTGCCAGCAGGGGTCAGGTTAGCAATCAGCCCCAGCATTTT.

The count of this clone is one. The rearrangement joins TRBV5-1 to TRBJ1-5; 7 bases map to TRBD1. V was pared by 4 bases and J by 4 bases, with 5 bases of the junction left unmatched. CDR1 and CDR2 from the germline V gene are SGHRS and YFSETQ. The CDR3 covers 14 residues. Written as DNA, the CDR3 is TGCGCCAGCAGCCCCGGGACAGCTAATCAGCCCCAGCATTTT. Translated: CASSPGTANQPQHF.

This chain joins TRBV7-3 and TRBJ2-5; 9 nucleotides align to TRBD2. Germline lookup yields CDR1 SGHTA and CDR2 FQGTGA. Losses at the gene ends were 1 base for V and 4 bases for J; bases not matched to a gene: 7. This CDR3 has 16 residues. The CDR3, as DNA: TGTGCCAGCAGCTTAATGGGGCGGGAGGGTTCAGAGACCCAGTACTTC. It is translated as CASSLMGREGSETQYF.

The rearrangement joins TRBV12-5 to TRBJ2-1; D not resolved. The V end was cut by 5 bases, the J end by 8 bases, with 10 bases between. The V gene's germline CDR1 is LGHNT and CDR2 FRNRAP. This CDR3 contains 12 residues. Written as DNA, the CDR3 is TGTGCTAGTGGTGATGGCGGCGATGAGCAGTTCTTC. It translates to CASGDGGDEQFF.

The CDR3, as DNA: TGTGCCAGCAGTAGGACTAGCGGGGCCCAAGAGACCCAGTACTTC. Translation: CASSRTSGAQETQYF. This chain connects TRBV6-1 to TRBJ2-5; 12 bases fit TRBD2. This CDR3 is built from 15 residues. Germline V gene lookup returns CDR1 MNHNS and CDR2 SASEGT. V shed 5 bases and J 1 base; nucleotides not matched to a gene: 2.

This clone was recorded only once. This chain links TRBV30 with TRBJ1-2; D remains unclear. The V gene lost 0 bases and the J gene lost 4 bases, with 9 bases spanning the gap. CDR1 is GTSNPN and CDR2 is SVGIG in the germline V gene (reference sequence). The CDR3 has 13 residues. The DNA of the CDR3 is TGTGCCTGGAGTGTCTCACAGCTCTATGGCTACACCTTC. Its translation is CAWSVSQLYGYTF. The full variable domain, its missing parts supplied by reference TRBV30 and TRBJ1-2, is SQTIHQWPATLVQPVGSPLSLECTVEGTSNPNLYWYRQAAGRGLQLLFYSVGIGQISSEVPQNLSASRPQDRQFILSSKKLLLSDSGFYLCAWSVSQLYGYTFGSGTRLTVV.

This rearrangement joins TRBV6-1 to TRBJ2-3, with 9 bases lining up with TRBD2. Germline V gene data show CDR1 as MNHNS and CDR2 as SASEGT. The CDR3 is 15 amino acids. J was trimmed by 4 bases and V by 6 bases; bases with no gene match: 8. CDR3 protein: CASRFSGRNADTQYF. The CDR3, as DNA: TGTGCCAGCAGATTTAGCGGGAGAAACGCAGATACGCAGTATTTT.

The chain links TRBV14 to TRBJ2-7; TRBD2 might be the D (6 bases). The CDR3 covers 15 residues. CDR1 is SGHDN, CDR2 FVKESK, per germline. V gave up 5 bases and J gave up 3 bases, with 17 bases separating them. The CDR3, as DNA: TGTGCCAGCAGCGCTTTGGGACTTCAAGACTACGAGCAGTACTTC. This translates into CASSALGLQDYEQYF. Full variable domain (missing parts from reference TRBV14 and TRBJ2-7): EAGVTQFPSHSVIEKGQTVTLRCDPISGHDNLYWYRRVMGKEIKFLLHFVKESKQDESGMPNNRFLAERTGGTYSTLKVQPAELEDSGVYFCASSALGLQDYEQYFGPGTRLTVT.